The source of this TCR beta chain is a study of shared clonotypes between healthy human individuals. It was about 210 ng DNA, about 30,000 T cell genomes, that sorted-subset replicate PCRs used. Sequencing was performed with immunoSEQ multiplex PCR; in TCRdb, only in-frame clones are kept and a portion is missing. Of more than 400,000 clones in the sample, approximately 94% were seen once. Points on this clone: Its antigen is currently unknown.

Points from the study as a whole: With a handful of donors compared, around 5.4% of naive CD4 clonotypes were shared. Generally, naive subsets (rather than memory subsets) showed larger estimated richness. In contrast to clonotypes shared by all four donors, non-shared clonotypes had lower generation probabilities.

The receptor was isolated from a woman in her 30s in good health. Sequences were obtained from naive CD4+ T cells sorted from blood. The sample's subset: CD45RA+ positively selected.

The DNA of the CDR3 is TGTGCCAGCAGGCTAAGTAGTCCAGATACGCAGTATTTT. It specifies CASRLSSPDTQYF. The genes are TRBV7-9 and TRBJ2-3, with D unresolved. Germline V gene sequence: CDR1 SEHNR, CDR2 FQNEAQ (reference sequence). CDR3 length equals 13 residues. V shed 6 bases and J shed 4 bases, with 11 bases lying between them.